The rows below give T cell receptor beta chains drawn from one sample of a study of T cells in Graves' hyperthyroidism and ophthalmopathy. Via MiXCR, TCRdb re-called the multiplex PCR reads, giving one row per CDR3 protein. This table has more than 300,000 distinct CDR3 sequences, around 14% appearing once. Sequencing input: blood. The receptors were sampled from a woman aged 55-69 years with Graves' hyperthyroidism. Each CDR3 is given with its conserved first and last residue. Each record gives: V gene, CDR3 protein.

v_call: TRBV6-1
cdr3_aa: CASTDGTSGDNEQFF

v_call: TRBV4-2
cdr3_aa: CASTPIAGLVGNEQFF

v_call: TRBV20-1
cdr3_aa: CSARGGGNSYEQYF

v_call: TRBV3-1
cdr3_aa: CASSPGLAGSGELFF

v_call: TRBV19
cdr3_aa: CASSTVSPPTYNEQFF

v_call: TRBV20-1
cdr3_aa: CSAPGTGLVEQYF

v_call: TRBV28
cdr3_aa: CASSPQVPGRAGAFF

v_call: TRBV11-2
cdr3_aa: CASSQLTADTQYF

v_call: TRBV28
cdr3_aa: CASLPLSGSYEQYF

v_call: TRBV6-1
cdr3_aa: CASSYRLAGAGELFF

v_call: TRBV6-1
cdr3_aa: CASSGATNEKLFF

v_call: TRBV2
cdr3_aa: CASGEGQGKNIQYF

v_call: TRBV7-3
cdr3_aa: CASSAGLAGVRNTQYF

v_call: TRBV12-3/TRBV12-4
cdr3_aa: CASRVIAGGASQETQYF

v_call: TRBV6-1
cdr3_aa: CASSWTGKYNEQFF

v_call: TRBV18
cdr3_aa: CASSPPGLAPTGELFF

v_call: TRBV6-1
cdr3_aa: CASSLIETQYF

v_call: TRBV24-1
cdr3_aa: CATSDRNNEQFF

v_call: TRBV19
cdr3_aa: CASSTGRDREQFF

v_call: TRBV19
cdr3_aa: CASRPGGFNNQPQHF

v_call: TRBV6-2/TRBV6-3
cdr3_aa: CASSYQRTGKIRWYF

v_call: TRBV24-1
cdr3_aa: CATSESTGAKNIQYF

v_call: TRBV30
cdr3_aa: CAYRTDTQYF

v_call: TRBV2
cdr3_aa: CASRPDGLAGDTEQFF

v_call: TRBV4-1
cdr3_aa: CASSQGGQISTDTQYF

v_call: TRBV28
cdr3_aa: CASSPRDGPHEQYF

v_call: TRBV11-2
cdr3_aa: CASSSQGTNYGYTF

v_call: TRBV14
cdr3_aa: CASSQDQGYGYTF

v_call: TRBV18
cdr3_aa: CASSPGQGTTEAFF